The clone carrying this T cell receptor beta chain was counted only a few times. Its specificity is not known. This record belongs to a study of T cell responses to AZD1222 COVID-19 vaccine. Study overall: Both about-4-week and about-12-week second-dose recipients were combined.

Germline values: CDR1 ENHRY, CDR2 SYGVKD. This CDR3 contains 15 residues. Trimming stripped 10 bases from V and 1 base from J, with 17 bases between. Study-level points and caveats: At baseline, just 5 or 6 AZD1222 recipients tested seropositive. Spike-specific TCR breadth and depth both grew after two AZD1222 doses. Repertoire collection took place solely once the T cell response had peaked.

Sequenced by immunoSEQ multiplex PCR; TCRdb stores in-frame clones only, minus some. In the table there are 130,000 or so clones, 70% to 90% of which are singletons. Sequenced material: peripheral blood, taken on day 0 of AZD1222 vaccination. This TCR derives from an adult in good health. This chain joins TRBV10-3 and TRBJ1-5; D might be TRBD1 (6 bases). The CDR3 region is CATKQGLESNQPQHF. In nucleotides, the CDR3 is TGTGCCACAAAACAGGGTCTCGAGAGCAATCAGCCCCAGCATTTT.